This passage covers 20 T cell receptor beta chains from one sample sequenced in a study of T cells in localized non-small cell lung cancer. The table came from immunoSEQ multiplex PCR; TCRdb's copy has only in-frame clones and leaves some out. The profile shows 30,000 to 35,000 clones, over 80% of them singletons. The sequencing used peripheral blood, collected before any cancer treatment. Receptors were obtained from a female donor of 60 years or more with stage I lung adenocarcinoma.

The genes are TRBV4-1 and TRBJ1-2; 7 nucleotides line up with TRBD1. The CDR3 runs 15 residues. Germline CDR1 and CDR2: MGHRA and YSYEKL. Losses at the gene ends were 0 bases for V and 2 bases for J; bases not matched to a gene: 3. The CDR3, as DNA: TGCGCCAGCAGCCAAGATTGGGGACAGAACTATGGCTACACCTTC. This sequence encodes CASSQDWGQNYGYTF.

The chain carries TRBV29-1 and TRBJ2-7; D is possibly TRBD1 (6 bases). In germline, CDR1 is SQVTM, CDR2 ANQGSEA. V lost 7 bases to trimming and J lost 10 bases, with 20 bases between them. There are 12 residues in the CDR3. The chain's CDR3 is CSARGQSSRQYF. In nucleotides, the CDR3 is TGCAGCGCACGGGGACAATCCAGCCGACAGTACTTC.

This clone has only a few counts. The chain joins TRBV4-3 to TRBJ2-7; TRBD2 matches at 8 bases. This CDR3 region has 17 residues. Unmatched junction bases numbered 11, after V lost 0 bases and J lost 4 bases. Per the germline V gene, CDR1 is LGHNA and CDR2 is YSLEER. This chain's CDR3 is CASSQDIQAGDLYEQYF. In DNA form, the CDR3 reads TGCGCCAGCAGCCAAGATATTCAAGCGGGGGACCTGTACGAGCAGTACTTC.

The CDR3 DNA sequence: TGTGCCAGCAGTATATTCACAATCGGACTAGCGGGGGACACAGATACGCAGTATTTT. Its translation: CASSIFTIGLAGDTDTQYF. The chain recombines TRBV7-2 with TRBJ2-3; 13 bases align to TRBD2. After removal of 6 bases from V and 2 bases from J, the junction contained 14 bases not matched to a gene. The CDR3 totals 19 residues. CDR1 and CDR2 (germline): SGHTA, FQGNSA.

The rearrangement links TRBV6-1 to TRBJ1-3; a possible D gene is TRBD1 (6 bases). Germline CDR1 MNHNS, CDR2 SASEGT. V was trimmed by 3 bases and J by 4 bases, leaving 19 bases between them. The CDR3 sequence is 17 residues long. The CDR3 region has the DNA TGTGCCAGCAGTGAGTGGGGGAACAGGGTGGCCGGAAACACCATATATTTT. Amino acids: CASSEWGNRVAGNTIYF.

This clone was seen more than once but under ten times. The chain carries TRBV4-1 and TRBJ1-1; 7 bases fit TRBD1. Germline CDR1 and CDR2: MGHRA and YSYEKL. Trimming cost V 6 bases and J 1 base; bases outside gene matches: 5. This CDR3 has 14 amino acids. The CDR3 DNA reads TGCGCCAGCAGGCGACAGGGATCGAACACTGAAGCTTTCTTT. It specifies CASRRQGSNTEAFF.

The genes are TRBV7-2 and TRBJ2-3; TRBD1 agrees at 7 bases. The germline V gene has CDR1 SGHTA and CDR2 FQGNSA. This CDR3 is built from 15 residues. V lost 5 bases and J lost 3; bases outside the gene matches: 8. CDR3 sequence (DNA): TGTGCCAGCAGCGCCCGGGCAGGGGGTACAGATACGCAGTATTTT. Translated, it gives CASSARAGGTDTQYF.

This chain joins TRBV6-6 and TRBJ2-7; the D is unclear. The germline V gene has CDR1 MNHNY and CDR2 SVGAGI (reference sequence). This CDR3 spans 14 amino acids. V lost 2 bases to trimming and J lost 3 bases, with 11 bases between them. The CDR3 bases are TGTGCCAGCAGTTACACCGGGTTGGGCTACGAGCAGTACTTC. Translation gives CASSYTGLGYEQYF.

V gene TRBV5-1 combines with J gene TRBJ2-5, with 8 bases identical to TRBD2. Trimming took 4 bases from V and 2 from J; bases not matched to a gene: 4. The CDR3 extends over 14 amino acids. Germline assignment: CDR1 SGHRS and CDR2 YFSETQ. CDR3 DNA: TGCGCCAGCAGCCCAGCGGGGGATCAAGAGACCCAGTACTTC. It yields the protein CASSPAGDQETQYF. The full variable domain, rest sourced from reference TRBV5-1 and TRBJ2-5, is KAGVTQTPRYLIKTRGQQVTLSCSPISGHRSVSWYQQTPGQGLQFLFEYFSETQRNKGNFPGRFSGRQFSNSRSEMNVSTLELGDSALYLCASSPAGDQETQYFGPGTRLLVL.

With respect to this clone: Other nucleotide sequences from this sample produce the same CDR3. V usage is TRBV5-1 and J usage is TRBJ2-1; 11 bases match TRBD2. The CDR3 is made up of 14 amino acids. The germline CDR1 and CDR2 sequences are SGHRS and YFSETQ. V shed 6 bases, J shed 6 bases, and the junction held 5 bases outside the gene matches. The CDR3 DNA reads as TGCGCCAGCAACCCGACTAGCGGGGCCAATGAGCAGTTCTTC. It yields the protein CASNPTSGANEQFF.

This chain joins TRBV6-6 and TRBJ2-7, with 9 bases aligning to TRBD2. CDR1 MNHNY and CDR2 SVGAGI come from the germline V gene (reference sequence). J lost 2 bases, V lost 5 bases, and 4 bases had no gene match. The CDR3 runs 14 residues. CDR3 coding DNA: TGTGCCAGCAGTCTAGCGGGGACCACCTACGAGCAGTACTTC. As protein: CASSLAGTTYEQYF.

The chain uses TRBV19 and TRBJ2-2, with 10 bases aligning to TRBD1. There are 14 residues in the CDR3. CDR1 and CDR2 (germline): LNHDA, SQIVND (reference sequence). V gave up 8 bases and J gave up 3 bases; unmatched junction bases: 3. The DNA of the CDR3 is TGTGCCAGTCGTGGGACAGGGGACACCGGGGAGCTGTTTTTT. Translated: CASRGTGDTGELFF.

The chain joins TRBV4-2 to TRBJ2-5; 13 bases are shared with TRBD2. This CDR3 comprises 20 residues. V lost 0 bases, J lost 0 bases, and 10 bases stayed unmatched. The germline V gene has CDR1 LGHNA and CDR2 YNFKEQ. The CDR3 spells CASSQELYSTSGGNQETQYF. CDR3 DNA: TGTGCCAGCAGCCAAGAACTCTACTCGACTAGCGGGGGGAACCAAGAGACCCAGTACTTC.

V usage is TRBV11-3 and J usage is TRBJ2-2; tentative D call: TRBD1 (6 bases). There are 13 residues in the CDR3. Looked up from germline, CDR1 is SGHNT and CDR2 is YENEEA. V was clipped by 5 bases and J by 5 bases, with 9 bases between them. CDR3 DNA: TGTGCCAGCAGCCCTGGACAGACCGGGGAGCTGTTTTTT. Its protein product is CASSPGQTGELFF.

The J gene is TRBJ2-1, the V gene TRBV7-3; TRBD1 matches 9 bases. CDR1 and CDR2 from the germline V gene are SGHTA and FQGTGA. Trimming took 5 bases from V and 7 from J; bases not matched to a gene: 6. This CDR3 region has 14 residues. The CDR3 reads CASSPFDRGNEQFF. The CDR3 nucleotides are TGTGCCAGCAGCCCTTTCGACAGGGGGAATGAGCAGTTCTTC.

This clone was seen just once. This sequence joins TRBV18 and TRBJ2-1; D gene unclear. The V gene lost 2 bases and the J gene lost 10 bases, with 15 bases spanning the gap. Per germline, CDR1 KGHSH and CDR2 LQKENI. The CDR3 runs to 14 residues. CDR3 in amino acids: CASSPIGGIGEQFF. The CDR3 nucleotides read TGTGCCAGCTCACCAATAGGTGGAATCGGAGAGCAGTTCTTC.

The V gene is TRBV4-1, the J gene TRBJ1-3; 7 nucleotides agree with TRBD1. The CDR3 length is 18 residues. With 3 bases clipped from V and 2 bases from J, the junction kept 13 bases outside the gene matches. Germline V gene lookup returns CDR1 MGHRA and CDR2 YSYEKL. In DNA form, the CDR3 reads TGCGCCAGCAGCCACCCCTGGGGAAGGGGGCAGACTGGAAACACCATATATTTT. This translates into CASSHPWGRGQTGNTIYF.

This clone has just a few counts. The V gene is TRBV10-3, the J gene TRBJ2-5; 7 nucleotides match TRBD2. Germline-derived CDR1 and CDR2 are ENHRY and SYGVKD. Unmatched junction bases numbered 5, after V lost 6 bases and J lost 1 base. The CDR3 is 14 amino acids. This CDR3 reads CAIRPSGGQETQYF. The CDR3 bases are TGTGCCATCAGGCCCTCGGGGGGCCAAGAGACCCAGTACTTC.

J is TRBJ2-7 and V is TRBV28; TRBD2 might be the D (6 bases). The CDR3 has 12 amino acids. V dropped 8 bases and J dropped 2 bases, with 10 bases sitting between them. Germline CDR1 and CDR2: MDHEN and SYDVKM. Here the CDR3 DNA reads TGTGCCAGCTGGGGGGTACCCTACGAGCAGTACTTC. Protein product: CASWGVPYEQYF.

This clone occurred a few times. J is TRBJ2-5 and V is TRBV6-1; D possibly corresponds to TRBD2 (5 bases). The V end lost 4 bases, the J end lost 2 bases, and 8 bases lay between the germline ends. The germline CDR1 and CDR2 sequences are MNHNS and SASEGT. This CDR3 spans 13 amino acids. The CDR3 is CASSVRDQETQYF. The CDR3 bases are TGTGCCAGCAGTGTGAGGGATCAAGAGACCCAGTACTTC.